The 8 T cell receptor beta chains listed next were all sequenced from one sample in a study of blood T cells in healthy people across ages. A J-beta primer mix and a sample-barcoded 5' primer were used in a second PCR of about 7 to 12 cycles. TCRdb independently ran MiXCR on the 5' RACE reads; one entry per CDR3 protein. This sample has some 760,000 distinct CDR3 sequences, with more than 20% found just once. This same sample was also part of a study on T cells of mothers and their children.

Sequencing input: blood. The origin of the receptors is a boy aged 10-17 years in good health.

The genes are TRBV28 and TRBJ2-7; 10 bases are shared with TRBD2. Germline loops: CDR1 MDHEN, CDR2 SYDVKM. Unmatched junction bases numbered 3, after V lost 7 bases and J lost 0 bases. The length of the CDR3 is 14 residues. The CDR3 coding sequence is TGTGCCAGCACTGTAGCGGGAGGCTCCTACGAGCAGTACTTC. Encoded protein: CASTVAGGSYEQYF.

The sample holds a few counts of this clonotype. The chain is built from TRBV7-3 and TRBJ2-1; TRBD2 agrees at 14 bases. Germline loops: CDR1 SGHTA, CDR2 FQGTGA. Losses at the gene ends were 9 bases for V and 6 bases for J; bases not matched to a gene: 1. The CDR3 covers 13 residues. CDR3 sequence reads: CASGLAGGNEQFF. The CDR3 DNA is TGTGCCAGTGGACTAGCGGGAGGCAATGAGCAGTTCTTC. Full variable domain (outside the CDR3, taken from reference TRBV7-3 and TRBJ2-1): GAGVSQTPSNKVTEKGKYVELRCDPISGHTALYWYRQSLGQGPEFLIYFQGTGAADDSGLPNDRFFAVRPEGSVSTLKIQRTERGDSAVYLCASGLAGGNEQFFGPGTRLTVL.

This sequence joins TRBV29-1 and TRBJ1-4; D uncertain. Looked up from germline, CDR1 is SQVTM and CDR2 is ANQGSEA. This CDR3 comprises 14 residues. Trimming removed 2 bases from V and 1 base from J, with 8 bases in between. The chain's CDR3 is CSVELAGTNEKLFF. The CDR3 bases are TGCAGCGTTGAATTGGCAGGAACTAATGAAAAACTGTTTTTT.

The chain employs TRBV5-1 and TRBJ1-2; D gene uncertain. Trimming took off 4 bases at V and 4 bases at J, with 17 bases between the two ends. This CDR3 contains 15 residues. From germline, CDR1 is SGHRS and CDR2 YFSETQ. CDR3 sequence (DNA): TGCGCCAGCAGCATAACAGAAACGTCGAGCTATGGCTACACCTTC. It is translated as CASSITETSSYGYTF.

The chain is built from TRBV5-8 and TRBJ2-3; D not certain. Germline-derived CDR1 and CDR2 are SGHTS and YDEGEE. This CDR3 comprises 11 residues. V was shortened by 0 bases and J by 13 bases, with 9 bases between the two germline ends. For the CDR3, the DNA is TGTGCCAGCAGCTTGGGTGTAGGAAAGTATTTT. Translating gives CASSLGVGKYF.

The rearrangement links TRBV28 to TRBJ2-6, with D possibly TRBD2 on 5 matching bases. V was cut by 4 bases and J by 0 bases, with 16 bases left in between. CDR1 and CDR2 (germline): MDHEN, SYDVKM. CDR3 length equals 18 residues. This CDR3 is CASSWEPGYNSGANVLTF. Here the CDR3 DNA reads TGTGCCAGCAGTTGGGAGCCGGGCTACAACTCTGGGGCCAACGTCCTGACTTTC. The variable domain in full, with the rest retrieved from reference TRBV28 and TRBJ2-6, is DVKVTQSSRYLVKRTGEKVFLECVQDMDHENMFWYRQDPGLGLRLIYFSYDVKMKEKGDIPEGYSVSREKKERFSLILESASTNQTSMYLCASSWEPGYNSGANVLTFGAGSRLTVL.

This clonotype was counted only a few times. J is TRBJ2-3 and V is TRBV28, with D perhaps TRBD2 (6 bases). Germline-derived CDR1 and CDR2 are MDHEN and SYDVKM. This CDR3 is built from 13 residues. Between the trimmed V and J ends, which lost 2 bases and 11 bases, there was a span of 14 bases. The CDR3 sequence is CASSLGEALEQYF. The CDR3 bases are TGTGCCAGCAGTTTAGGGGAGGCCCTGGAGCAGTATTTT.

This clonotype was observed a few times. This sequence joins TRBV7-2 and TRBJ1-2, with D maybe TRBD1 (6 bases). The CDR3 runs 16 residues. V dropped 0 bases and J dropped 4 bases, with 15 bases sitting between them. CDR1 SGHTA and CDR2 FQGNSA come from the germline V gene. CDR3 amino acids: CASSLAGGGYSYGYTF. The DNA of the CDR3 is TGTGCCAGCAGCTTAGCTGGGGGCGGTTACAGCTATGGCTACACCTTC.